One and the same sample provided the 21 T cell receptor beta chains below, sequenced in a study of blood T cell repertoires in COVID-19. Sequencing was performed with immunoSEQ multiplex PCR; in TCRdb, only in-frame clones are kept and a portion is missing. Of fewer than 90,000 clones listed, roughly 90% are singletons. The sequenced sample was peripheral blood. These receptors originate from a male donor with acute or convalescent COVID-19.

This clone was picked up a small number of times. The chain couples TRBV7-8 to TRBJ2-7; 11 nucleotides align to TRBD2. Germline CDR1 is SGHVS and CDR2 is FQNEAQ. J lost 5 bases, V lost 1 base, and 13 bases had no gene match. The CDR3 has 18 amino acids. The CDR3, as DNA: TGTGCCAGCAGCTTAGTGATGGCTAGCGGGGGGCAAGCCCACGAGCAGTACTTC. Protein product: CASSLVMASGGQAHEQYF.

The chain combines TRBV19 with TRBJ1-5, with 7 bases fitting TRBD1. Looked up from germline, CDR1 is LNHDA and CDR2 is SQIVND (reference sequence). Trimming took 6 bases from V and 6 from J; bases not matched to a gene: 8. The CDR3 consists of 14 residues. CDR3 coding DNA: TGTGCCAGTAGCCCTCCAGGGGGAGGTCAGCCCCAGCATTTT. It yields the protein CASSPPGGGQPQHF.

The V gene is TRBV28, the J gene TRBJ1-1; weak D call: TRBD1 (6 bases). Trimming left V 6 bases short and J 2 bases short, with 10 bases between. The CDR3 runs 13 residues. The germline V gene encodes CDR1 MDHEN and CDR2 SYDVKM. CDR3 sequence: CASSSGANTEAFF. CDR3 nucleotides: TGTGCCAGCAGCTCAGGGGCTAACACTGAAGCTTTCTTT.

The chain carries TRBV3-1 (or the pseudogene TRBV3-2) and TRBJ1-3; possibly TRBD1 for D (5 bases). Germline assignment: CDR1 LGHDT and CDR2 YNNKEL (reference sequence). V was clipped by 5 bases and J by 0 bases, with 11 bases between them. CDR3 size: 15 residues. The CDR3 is CASSKDTYSGNTIYF. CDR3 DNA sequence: TGTGCCAGCAGCAAGGACACCTACTCTGGAAACACCATATATTTT.

CDR3 sequence: CSVNRRHDRGVNTEAFF. In DNA form, the CDR3 reads TGCAGCGTTAACCGGAGACACGACAGGGGAGTTAACACTGAAGCTTTCTTT. This chain links TRBV29-1 with TRBJ1-1, with TRBD1 matching over 8 bases. The length of the CDR3 is 17 residues. The V gene's germline CDR1 is SQVTM and CDR2 ANQGSEA. After removal of 5 bases from V and 2 bases from J, the junction contained 16 bases not matched to a gene.

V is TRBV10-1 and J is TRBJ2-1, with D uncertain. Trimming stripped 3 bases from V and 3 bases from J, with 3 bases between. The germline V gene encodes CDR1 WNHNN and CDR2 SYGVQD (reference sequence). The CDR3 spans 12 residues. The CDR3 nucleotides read TGCGCCAGCAGTGACAACTACAATGAGCAGTTCTTC. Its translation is CASSDNYNEQFF.

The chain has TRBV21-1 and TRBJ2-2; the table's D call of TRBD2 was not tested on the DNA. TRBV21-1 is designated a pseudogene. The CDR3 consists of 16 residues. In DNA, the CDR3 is TGTGCCAGCAGCAGGAATCTAGCGGGGGGGCCCGGGGAGCTGTTTTTT. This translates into CASSRNLAGGPGELFF.

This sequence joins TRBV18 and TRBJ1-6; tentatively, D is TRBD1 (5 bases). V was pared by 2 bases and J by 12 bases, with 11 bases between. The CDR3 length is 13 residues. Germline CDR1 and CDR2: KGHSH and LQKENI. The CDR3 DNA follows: TGTGCCAGCTCACCAGCAGGGCTTGGACCCCTCCACTTT. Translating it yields CASSPAGLGPLHF.

CDR3 sequence (DNA): TGTGCCAGCTCACCAATCGACAGCGAGCTCTCCTACAATGAGCAGTTCTTC. It is translated as CASSPIDSELSYNEQFF. This chain uses TRBV18 with TRBJ2-1; possibly TRBD1 for D (5 bases). There are 17 residues in the CDR3. Germline assignment: CDR1 KGHSH and CDR2 LQKENI. V was clipped by 2 bases and J by 0 bases, with 14 bases between them.

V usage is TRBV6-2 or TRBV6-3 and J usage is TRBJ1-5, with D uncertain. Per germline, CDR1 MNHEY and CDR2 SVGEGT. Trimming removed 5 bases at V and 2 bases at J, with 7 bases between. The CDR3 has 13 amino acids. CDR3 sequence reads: CASSAQGNQPQHF. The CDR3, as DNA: TGTGCCAGCAGTGCCCAGGGCAATCAGCCCCAGCATTTT.

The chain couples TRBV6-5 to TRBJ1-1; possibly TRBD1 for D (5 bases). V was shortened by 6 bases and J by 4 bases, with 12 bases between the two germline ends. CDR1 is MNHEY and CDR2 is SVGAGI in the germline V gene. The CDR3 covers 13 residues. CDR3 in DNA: TGTGCCAGCAGGCAGGGATGGGGCACTGAAGCTTTCTTT. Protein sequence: CASRQGWGTEAFF.

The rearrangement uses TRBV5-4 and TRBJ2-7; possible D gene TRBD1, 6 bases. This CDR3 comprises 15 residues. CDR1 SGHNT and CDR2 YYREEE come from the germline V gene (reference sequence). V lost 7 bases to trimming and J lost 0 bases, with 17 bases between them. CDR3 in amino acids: CASSSKGVVSYEQYF. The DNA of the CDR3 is TGTGCCAGCTCTAGTAAGGGGGTGGTCTCCTACGAGCAGTACTTC. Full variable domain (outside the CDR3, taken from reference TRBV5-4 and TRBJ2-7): ETGVTQSPTHLIKTRGQQVTLRCSSQSGHNTVSWYQQALGQGPQFIFQYYREEENGRGNFPPRFSGLQFPNYSSELNVNALELDDSALYLCASSSKGVVSYEQYFGPGTRLTVT.

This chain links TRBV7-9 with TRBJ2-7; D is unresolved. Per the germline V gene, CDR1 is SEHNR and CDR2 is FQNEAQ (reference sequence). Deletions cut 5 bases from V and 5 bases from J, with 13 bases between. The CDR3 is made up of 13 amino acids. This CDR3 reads CASSQGTEDEQYF. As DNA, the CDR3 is TGTGCCAGCAGCCAAGGCACTGAGGACGAGCAGTACTTC. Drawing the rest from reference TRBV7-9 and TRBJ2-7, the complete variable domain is DTGVSQNPRHKITKRGQNVTFRCDPISEHNRLYWYRQTLGQGPEFLTYFQNEAQLEKSRLLSDRFSAERPKGSFSTLEIQRTEQGDSAMYLCASSQGTEDEQYFGPGTRLTVT.

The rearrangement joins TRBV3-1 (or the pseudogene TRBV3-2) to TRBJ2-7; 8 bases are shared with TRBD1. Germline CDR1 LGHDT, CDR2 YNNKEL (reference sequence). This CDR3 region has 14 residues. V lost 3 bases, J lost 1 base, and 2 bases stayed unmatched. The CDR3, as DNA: TGTGCCAGCAGCCAGCAGGGGGCGTCCTACGAGCAGTACTTC. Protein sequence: CASSQQGASYEQYF.

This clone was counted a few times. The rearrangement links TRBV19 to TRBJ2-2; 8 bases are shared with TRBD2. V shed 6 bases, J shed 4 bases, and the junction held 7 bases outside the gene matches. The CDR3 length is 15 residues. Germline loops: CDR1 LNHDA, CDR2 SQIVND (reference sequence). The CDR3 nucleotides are TGTGCCAGTAGCTCCGGGGGGGCGGGCACCGGGGAGCTGTTTTTT. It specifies CASSSGGAGTGELFF.

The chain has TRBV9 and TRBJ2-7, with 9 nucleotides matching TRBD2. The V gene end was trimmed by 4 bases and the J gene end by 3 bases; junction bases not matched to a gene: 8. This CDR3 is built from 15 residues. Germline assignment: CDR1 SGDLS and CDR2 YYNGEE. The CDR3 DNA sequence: TGTGCCAGCAGCACTTCAGCGGGGGGCCACTACGAGCAGTACTTC. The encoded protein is CASSTSAGGHYEQYF.

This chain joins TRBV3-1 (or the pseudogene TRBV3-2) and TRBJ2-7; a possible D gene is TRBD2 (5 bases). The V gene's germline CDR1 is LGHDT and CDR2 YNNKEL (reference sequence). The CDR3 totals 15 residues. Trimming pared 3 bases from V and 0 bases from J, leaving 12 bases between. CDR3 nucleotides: TGTGCCAGCAGCCAGGCCTTCGGGGTCTCCTACGAGCAGTACTTC. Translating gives CASSQAFGVSYEQYF.

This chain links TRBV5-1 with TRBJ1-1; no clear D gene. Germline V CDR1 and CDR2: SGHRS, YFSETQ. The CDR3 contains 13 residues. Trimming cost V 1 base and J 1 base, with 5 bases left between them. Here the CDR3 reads CASSLNRNTEAFF. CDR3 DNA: TGCGCCAGCAGCTTGAACAGGAACACTGAAGCTTTCTTT.

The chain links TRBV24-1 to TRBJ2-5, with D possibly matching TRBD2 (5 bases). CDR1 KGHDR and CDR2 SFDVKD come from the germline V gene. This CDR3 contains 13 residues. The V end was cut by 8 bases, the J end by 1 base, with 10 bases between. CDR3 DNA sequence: TGTGCCACCATGGAGGACGGCCAAGAGACCCAGTACTTC. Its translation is CATMEDGQETQYF.

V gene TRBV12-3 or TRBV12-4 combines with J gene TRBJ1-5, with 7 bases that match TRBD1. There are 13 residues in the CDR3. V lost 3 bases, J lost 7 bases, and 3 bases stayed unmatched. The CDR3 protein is CASSLEGAQPQHF. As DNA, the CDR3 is TGTGCCAGCAGTTTGGAGGGGGCCCAGCCCCAGCATTTT.

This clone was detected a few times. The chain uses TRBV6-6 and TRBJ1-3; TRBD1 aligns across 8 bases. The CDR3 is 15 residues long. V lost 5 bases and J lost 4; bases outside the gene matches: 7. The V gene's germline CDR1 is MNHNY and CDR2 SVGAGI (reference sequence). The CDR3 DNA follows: TGTGCCAGCAGTGGGACGACAGGGGCCGGAAACACCATATATTTT. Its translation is CASSGTTGAGNTIYF.